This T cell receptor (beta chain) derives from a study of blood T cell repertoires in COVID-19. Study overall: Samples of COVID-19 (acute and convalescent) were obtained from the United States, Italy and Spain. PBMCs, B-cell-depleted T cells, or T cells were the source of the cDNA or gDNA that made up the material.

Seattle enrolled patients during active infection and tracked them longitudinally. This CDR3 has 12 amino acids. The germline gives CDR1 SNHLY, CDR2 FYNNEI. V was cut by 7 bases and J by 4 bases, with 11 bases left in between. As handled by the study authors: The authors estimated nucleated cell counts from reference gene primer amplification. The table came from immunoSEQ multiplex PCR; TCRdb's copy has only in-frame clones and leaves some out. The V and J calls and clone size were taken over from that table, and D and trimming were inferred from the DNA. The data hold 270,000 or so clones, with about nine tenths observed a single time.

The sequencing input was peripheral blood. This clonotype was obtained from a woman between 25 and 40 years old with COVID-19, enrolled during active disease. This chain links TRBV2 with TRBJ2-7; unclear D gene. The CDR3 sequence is CASTVLVYEQYF. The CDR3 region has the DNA TGTGCCAGCACCGTGCTAGTGTACGAGCAGTACTTC. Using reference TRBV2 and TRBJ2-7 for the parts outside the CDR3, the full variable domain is EPEVTQTPSHQVTQMGQEVILRCVPISNHLYFYWYRQILGQKVEFLVSFYNNEISEKSEIFDDQFSVERPDGSNFTLKIRSTKLEDSAMYFCASTVLVYEQYFGPGTRLTVT.